A selection of T cell receptor beta chains follows, all from one sample in a study of blood T cell repertoires in COVID-19. Using immunoSEQ multiplex PCR, the repertoire was profiled, and TCRdb retains in-frame clones only, with some absent. Of 150,000 to 200,000 clones in the sample, 82% are singletons; the top ten hold almost 8.5%. Sequencing was performed on peripheral blood. These receptor sequences come from a woman in her 70s with acute or convalescent COVID-19. CDR3s include the opening cysteine and the closing phenylalanine or tryptophan. A D gene is named only where the DNA matches it firmly. Rows give clone size only sometimes, using once, few, many, or a class for an expanded clone.

cdr3_aa: CSASRGSKYNEQFF; cdr3_nt: TGCAGTGCTAGTCGAGGCTCTAAGTACAATGAGCAGTTCTTC; v_call: TRBV20-1; d_call: .; clone_size: once; j_call: TRBJ2-1
cdr3_aa: CASSSRTGYGYTF; cdr3_nt: TGCGCCAGCAGCTCAAGGACTGGCTATGGCTACACCTTC; v_call: TRBV5-1; d_call: .; clone_size: .; j_call: TRBJ1-2
cdr3_aa: CASSRQGSGYTF; cdr3_nt: TGTGCCAGCAGCAGACAGGGATCGGGCTACACCTTC; v_call: TRBV7-2; d_call: TRBD1; clone_size: .; j_call: TRBJ1-2
cdr3_aa: CASSPDRGRAGELFF; cdr3_nt: TGTGCCAGCTCACCGGACAGGGGAAGGGCCGGGGAGCTGTTTTTT; v_call: TRBV18; d_call: TRBD1; clone_size: .; j_call: TRBJ2-2
cdr3_aa: CASSEMLGGTEAFF; cdr3_nt: TGTGCCAGCAGTGAAATGTTGGGGGGCACTGAAGCTTTCTTT; v_call: TRBV2; d_call: .; clone_size: .; j_call: TRBJ1-1
cdr3_aa: CASSQDLPGTVASPLHF; cdr3_nt: TGTGCCAGCAGCCAAGACCTACCCGGGACAGTTGCTTCACCCCTCCACTTT; v_call: TRBV4-2; d_call: TRBD1; clone_size: .; j_call: TRBJ1-6
cdr3_aa: CASSGDRDSNQPQHF; cdr3_nt: TGTGCCAGCAGTGGAGACAGGGATAGCAATCAGCCCCAGCATTTT; v_call: TRBV6-2/TRBV6-3; d_call: TRBD1; clone_size: few; j_call: TRBJ1-5
cdr3_aa: CASTDRVYYGYTF; cdr3_nt: TGTGCCAGCACTGACAGGGTGTACTATGGCTACACCTTC; v_call: TRBV2; d_call: TRBD1; clone_size: .; j_call: TRBJ1-2
cdr3_aa: CAWSQDSTQYF; cdr3_nt: TGTGCCTGGAGCCAGGACTCGACGCAGTATTTT; v_call: TRBV30; d_call: .; clone_size: .; j_call: TRBJ2-3
cdr3_aa: CASSFWAGSQETQYF; cdr3_nt: TGTGCCAGCAGCTTTTGGGCAGGCTCACAAGAGACCCAGTACTTC; v_call: TRBV7-8; d_call: .; clone_size: .; j_call: TRBJ2-5
cdr3_aa: CASSLSLTGTTDTQYF; cdr3_nt: TGTGCCAGCAGCTTGTCATTGACAGGGACCACAGATACGCAGTATTTT; v_call: TRBV5-4; d_call: TRBD1; clone_size: once; j_call: TRBJ2-3
cdr3_aa: CAIRGTGGTDTEAFF; cdr3_nt: TGTGCCATTCGTGGGACAGGGGGCACGGACACTGAAGCTTTCTTT; v_call: TRBV10-3; d_call: TRBD1; clone_size: .; j_call: TRBJ1-1
cdr3_aa: CASSPFVTAGNTIYF; cdr3_nt: TGTGCCAGCAGCCCCTTTGTGACAGCGGGAAACACCATATATTTT; v_call: TRBV28; d_call: .; clone_size: .; j_call: TRBJ1-3
cdr3_aa: CASSYNRGERGYTF; cdr3_nt: TGTGCCAGCAGTTACAACAGGGGAGAGAGGGGCTACACCTTC; v_call: TRBV6-5; d_call: TRBD1; clone_size: .; j_call: TRBJ1-2
cdr3_aa: CAISESSGEVKQYF; cdr3_nt: TGTGCCATCAGTGAGTCCTCCGGGGAGGTGAAGCAGTACTTC; v_call: TRBV10-3; d_call: .; clone_size: .; j_call: TRBJ2-7
cdr3_aa: CASSFQGQYSPLHF; cdr3_nt: TGTGCCAGCAGTTTCCAGGGGCAGTATTCACCCCTCCACTTT; v_call: TRBV28; d_call: .; clone_size: .; j_call: TRBJ1-6